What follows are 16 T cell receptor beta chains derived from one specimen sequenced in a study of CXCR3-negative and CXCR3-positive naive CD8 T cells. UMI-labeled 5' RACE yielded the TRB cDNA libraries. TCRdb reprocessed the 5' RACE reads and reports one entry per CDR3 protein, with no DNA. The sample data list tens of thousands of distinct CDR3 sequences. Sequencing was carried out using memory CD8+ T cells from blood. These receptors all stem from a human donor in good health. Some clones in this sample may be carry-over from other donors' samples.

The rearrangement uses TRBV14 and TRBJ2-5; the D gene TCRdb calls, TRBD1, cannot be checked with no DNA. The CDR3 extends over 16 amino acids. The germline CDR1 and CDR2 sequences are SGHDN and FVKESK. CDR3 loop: CASSQKTGRVGETQYF.

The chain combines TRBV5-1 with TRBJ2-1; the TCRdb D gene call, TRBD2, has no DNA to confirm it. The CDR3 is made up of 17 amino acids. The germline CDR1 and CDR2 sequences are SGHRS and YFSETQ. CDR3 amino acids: CASWVGGAHGSYNEQFF.

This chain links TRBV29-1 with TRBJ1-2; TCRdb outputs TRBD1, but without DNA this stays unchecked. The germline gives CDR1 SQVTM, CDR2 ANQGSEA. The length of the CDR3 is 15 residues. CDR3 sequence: CSVEPEGVQVYGYTF.

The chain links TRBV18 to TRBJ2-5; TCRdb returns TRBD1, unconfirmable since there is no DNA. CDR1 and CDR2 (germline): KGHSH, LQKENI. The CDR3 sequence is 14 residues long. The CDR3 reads CASSPRDSQETQYF.

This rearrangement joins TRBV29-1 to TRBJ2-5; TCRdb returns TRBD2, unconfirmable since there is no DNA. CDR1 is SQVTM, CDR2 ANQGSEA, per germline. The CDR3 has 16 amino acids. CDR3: CSVDNRPAGEQETQYF.

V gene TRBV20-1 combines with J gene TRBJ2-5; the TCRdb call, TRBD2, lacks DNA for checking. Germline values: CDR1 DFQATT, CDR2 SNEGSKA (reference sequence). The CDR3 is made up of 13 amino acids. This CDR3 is CSALSGTEETQYF.

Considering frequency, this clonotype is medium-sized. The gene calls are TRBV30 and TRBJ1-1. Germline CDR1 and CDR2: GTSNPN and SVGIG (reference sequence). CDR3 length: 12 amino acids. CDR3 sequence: CAWRGRNTEAFF.

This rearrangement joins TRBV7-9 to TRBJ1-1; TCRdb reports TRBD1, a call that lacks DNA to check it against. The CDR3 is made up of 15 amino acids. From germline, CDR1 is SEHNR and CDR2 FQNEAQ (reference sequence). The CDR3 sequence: CASSLGMGTNTEAFF.

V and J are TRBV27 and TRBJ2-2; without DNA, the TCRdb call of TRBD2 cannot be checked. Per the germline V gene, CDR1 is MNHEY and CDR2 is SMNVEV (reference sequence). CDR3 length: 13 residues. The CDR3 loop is CASSLTDYGELFF.

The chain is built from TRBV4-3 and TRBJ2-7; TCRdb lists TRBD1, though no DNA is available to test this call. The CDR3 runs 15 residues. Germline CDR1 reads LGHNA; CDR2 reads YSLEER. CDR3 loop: CASRRDLGDPSEQYF.

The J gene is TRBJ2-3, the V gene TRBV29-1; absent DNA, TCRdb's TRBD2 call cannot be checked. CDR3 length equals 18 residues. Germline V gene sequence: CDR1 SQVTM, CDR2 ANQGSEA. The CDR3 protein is CSVDTSGGALVSTDTQYF.

The chain's CDR3 is CASSFAERDYGYTF. The J gene is TRBJ1-2, the V gene TRBV5-1. The CDR3 contains 14 residues. Germline CDR1 SGHRS, CDR2 YFSETQ.

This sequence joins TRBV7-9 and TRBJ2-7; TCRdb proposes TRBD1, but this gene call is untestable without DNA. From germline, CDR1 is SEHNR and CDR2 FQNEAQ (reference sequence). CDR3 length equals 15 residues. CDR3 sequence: CASSSSTGGRDEQYF.

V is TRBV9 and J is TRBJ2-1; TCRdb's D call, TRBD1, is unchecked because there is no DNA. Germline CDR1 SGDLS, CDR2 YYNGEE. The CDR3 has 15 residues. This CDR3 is CASSPLLRGTYEQFF.

CDR3 residues: CSARVRGDTDTQYF. The rearrangement uses TRBV20-1 and TRBJ2-3; TCRdb reports TRBD1, a call that lacks DNA to check it against. CDR1 is DFQATT and CDR2 is SNEGSKA in the germline V gene (reference sequence). This CDR3 has 14 residues.

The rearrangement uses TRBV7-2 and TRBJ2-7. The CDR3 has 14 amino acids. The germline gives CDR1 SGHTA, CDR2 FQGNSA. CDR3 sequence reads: CASSFGSYTYEQYF.